The 12 T cell receptor beta chains in this list originate from one sample, sequenced in a study of metastatic and nonmetastatic thyroid tumors. TCRdb redid the clone calls on the PCR reads using MiXCR. The data hold about 93,000 clones, with roughly 13% observed a single time. No patient received treatment before thyroid surgery. Sample: blood. The receptors were sampled from a female donor with papillary thyroid cancer or a benign thyroid nodule (not recorded which). Some clones in this sample may be carry-over from other donors' samples.

This clone was counted between two and nine times. Just one base apart from a much larger clone, this may be a read error. This chain links TRBV29-1 with TRBJ2-1; 7 bases match TRBD2. Germline V lookup: CDR1 SQVTM, CDR2 ANQGSEA. The CDR3 consists of 13 residues. J was trimmed by 0 bases and V by 8 bases; bases with no gene match: 4. Here the CDR3 reads CSSWTSSYNEQFF. CDR3 in DNA: TGCAGCTCTTGGACTAGCTCCTACAATGAGCAGTTCTTC.

Many counts were recorded for this clone. The chain joins TRBV28 to TRBJ2-7, with D perhaps being TRBD1 or TRBD2 (7 bases each). Germline assignment: CDR1 MDHEN and CDR2 SYDVKM. Trimming took 5 bases from V and 2 from J, leaving 19 bases between them. The CDR3 loop spans 16 amino acids. The CDR3 spells CASSPYRQGLTYEQYF. The CDR3 region has the DNA TGTGCCAGCAGTCCCTACCGACAGGGACTAACCTACGAGCAGTACTTC.

This clone was picked up many times. The gene calls are TRBV2 and TRBJ2-1, with D uncertain. V was cut by 4 bases and J by 0 bases, with 10 bases left in between. This CDR3 is 15 amino acids long. Germline lookup yields CDR1 SNHLY and CDR2 FYNNEI. Here the CDR3 reads CASSVNSSSYNEQFF. The DNA for the CDR3 is TGTGCCAGCAGTGTGAACAGTAGCTCCTACAATGAGCAGTTCTTC.

As for this clone: The junction does not match germline at one end; this may be a read error. The sample contains more than one DNA sequence encoding this CDR3. The rearrangement uses TRBV12-3 or TRBV12-4 and TRBJ1-6; tentative D call: TRBD1 (6 bases). CDR3 length: 14 residues. The CDR3 is CASSLTGNNSPLHF. The CDR3 DNA reads TGTGCCAGTAGTCTAACAGGGAATAATTCACCCCTGCACTTT.

The chain recombines TRBV30 with TRBJ2-7; TRBD1 is a possible D gene (5 bases). This CDR3 is 14 amino acids long. V lost 8 bases and J 4 bases, leaving 21 bases between the germline ends. CDR1 and CDR2 from the germline V gene are GTSNPN and SVGIG (reference sequence). This chain's CDR3 is CAPRWTCATYEQYF. CDR3 DNA: TGTGCCCCACGGTGGACATGTGCGACATACGAGCAGTACTTC.

This clone was detected many times. The rearrangement joins TRBV2 to TRBJ1-2; the D gene is possibly TRBD1 (5 bases). CDR1 is SNHLY and CDR2 is FYNNEI in the germline V gene. The length of the CDR3 is 15 residues. With 2 bases removed from V and 7 bases from J, the gap between germline ends came to 17 bases. The CDR3 sequence is CASSERGGALVGYTF. The DNA of the CDR3 is TGTGCCAGCAGTGAAAGGGGAGGGGCGCTAGTTGGCTACACCTTC.

There are a few counts of this clone. This may be a read error, as it is one base from a much larger clone. The V call is TRBV15, the J call TRBJ2-3; 8 nucleotides align to TRBD1. This CDR3 contains 17 residues. The germline V gene encodes CDR1 LNHNV and CDR2 YYDKDF (reference sequence). Trimming cost V 2 bases and J 5 bases; bases outside gene matches: 12. The CDR3 nucleotides read TGTGCCACCAGCAGATATTTATTCGGACAGGGTGTAGATACGCAGTATTTT. It yields the protein CATSRYLFGQGVDTQYF.

This clone was recorded only once. Just one base apart from a much larger clone, this may be a read error. The chain uses TRBV11-1 and TRBJ2-1, with 13 bases aligning to TRBD2. The ends lost 6 bases at V and 9 bases at J; junction bases unmatched: 14. The CDR3 is made up of 17 amino acids. Germline V lookup: CDR1 SGHAT, CDR2 FQDESV (reference sequence). CDR3 in amino acids: CASRYEGGTSGKSEQFF. In nucleotides, the CDR3 is TGTGCCAGCAGATACGAAGGCGGGACTAGCGGGAAAAGTGAGCAGTTCTTC.

On this clone: Since a much larger clone is just one base distant, this may be a read error. The chain employs TRBV2 and TRBJ1-4, with TRBD1 matching 8 bases. This CDR3 spans 14 amino acids. Germline assignment: CDR1 SNHLY and CDR2 FYNNEI. The V and J ends lost 6 bases and 8 bases, in that order; junction bases with no gene match: 8. The CDR3 DNA reads as TGTGCCAGCAGGTCACAGGGGGGACCCGAAAAACTGTTTTTT. Its translation is CASRSQGGPEKLFF. Complete variable domain (other parts from reference TRBV2 and TRBJ1-4): EPEVTQTPSHQVTQMGQEVILRCVPISNHLYFYWYRQILGQKVEFLVSFYNNEISEKSEIFDDQFSVERPDGSNFTLKIRSTKLEDSAMYFCASRSQGGPEKLFFGSGTQLSVL.

This clone occurred many times. This CDR3 is also generated by other DNA sequences in the sample. The genes are TRBV27 and TRBJ1-2, with D tentatively TRBD1 (6 bases). V was clipped by 6 bases and J by 3 bases, with 17 bases between them. There are 15 residues in the CDR3. CDR1 is MNHEY and CDR2 is SMNVEV in the germline V gene (reference sequence). The CDR3 DNA reads TGTGCCAGCAGACCAATAGGGGGAGGGTACTATGGCTACACCTTC. The encoded protein is CASRPIGGGYYGYTF.

This clone was seen many times. This chain links TRBV13 with TRBJ1-5; D gene uncertain. This CDR3 spans 12 amino acids. With 5 bases removed from V and 4 bases from J, the gap between germline ends came to 6 bases. The germline V gene encodes CDR1 PRHDT and CDR2 FYEKMQ (reference sequence). This CDR3 reads CASSERNQPQHF. CDR3 in DNA: TGTGCCAGCAGCGAACGAAATCAGCCCCAGCATTTT.

This clone came up many times. The chain combines TRBV7-2 with TRBJ2-5; 8 bases map to TRBD2. With V trimmed by 4 bases and J by 1 base, 8 bases remained unmatched. Germline V CDR1 and CDR2: SGHTA, FQGNSA. CDR3 length: 16 residues. The CDR3 region is CASSSPRRGGQETQYF. The DNA of the CDR3 is TGTGCCAGCAGCTCACCCCGACGGGGGGGCCAAGAGACCCAGTACTTC.